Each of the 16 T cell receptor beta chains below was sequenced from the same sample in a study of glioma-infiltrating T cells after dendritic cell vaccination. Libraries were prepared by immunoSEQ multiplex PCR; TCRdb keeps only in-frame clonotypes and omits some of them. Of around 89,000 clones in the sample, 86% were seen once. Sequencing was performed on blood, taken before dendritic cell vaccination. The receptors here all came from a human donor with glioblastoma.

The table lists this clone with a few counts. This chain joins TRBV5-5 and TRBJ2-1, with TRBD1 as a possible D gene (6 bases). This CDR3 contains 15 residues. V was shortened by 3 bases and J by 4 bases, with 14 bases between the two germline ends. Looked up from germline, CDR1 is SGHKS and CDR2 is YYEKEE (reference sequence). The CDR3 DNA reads TGTGCCAGCAGCTCCGTGGGGGCGAGGTACAATGAGCAGTTCTTC. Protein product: CASSSVGARYNEQFF.

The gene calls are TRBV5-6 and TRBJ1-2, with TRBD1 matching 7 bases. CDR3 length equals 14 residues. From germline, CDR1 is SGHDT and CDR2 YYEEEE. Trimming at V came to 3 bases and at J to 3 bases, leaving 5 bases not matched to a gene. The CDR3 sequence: CASSSTGADYGYTF. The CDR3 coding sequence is TGTGCCAGCAGCTCTACAGGGGCGGACTATGGCTACACCTTC.

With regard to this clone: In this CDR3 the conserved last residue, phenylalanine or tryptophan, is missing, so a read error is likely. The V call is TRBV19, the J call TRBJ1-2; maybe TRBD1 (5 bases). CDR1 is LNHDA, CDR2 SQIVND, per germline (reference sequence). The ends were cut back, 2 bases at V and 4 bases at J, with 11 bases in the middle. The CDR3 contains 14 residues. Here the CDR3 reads CASSITGTGYGYTL. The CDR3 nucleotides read TGTGCCAGTAGTATAACAGGTACAGGCTATGGCTACACCCTC.

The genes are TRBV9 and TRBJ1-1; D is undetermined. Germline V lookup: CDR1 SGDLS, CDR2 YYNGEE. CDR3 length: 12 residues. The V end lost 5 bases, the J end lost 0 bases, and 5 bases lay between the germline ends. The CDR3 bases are TGTGCCAGCAGTCGTATGAACACTGAAGCTTTCTTT. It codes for CASSRMNTEAFF.

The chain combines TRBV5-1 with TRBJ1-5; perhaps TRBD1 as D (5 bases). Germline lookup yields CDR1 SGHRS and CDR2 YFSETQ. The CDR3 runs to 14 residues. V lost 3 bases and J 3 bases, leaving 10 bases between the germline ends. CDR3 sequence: CASSWGGTNQPQHF. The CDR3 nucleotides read TGCGCCAGCAGCTGGGGGGGGACCAATCAGCCCCAGCATTTT.

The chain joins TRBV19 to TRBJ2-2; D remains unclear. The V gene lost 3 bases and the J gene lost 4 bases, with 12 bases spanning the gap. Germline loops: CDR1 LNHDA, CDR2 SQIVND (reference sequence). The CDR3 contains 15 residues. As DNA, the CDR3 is TGTGCCAGTAGTATTCCCCGACTTAGCACCGGGGAGCTGTTTTTT. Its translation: CASSIPRLSTGELFF.

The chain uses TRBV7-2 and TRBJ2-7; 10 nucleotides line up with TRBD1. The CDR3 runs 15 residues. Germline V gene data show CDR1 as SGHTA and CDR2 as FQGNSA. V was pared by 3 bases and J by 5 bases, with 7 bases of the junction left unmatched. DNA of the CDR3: TGTGCCAGCAGCTTCCCCCGGGACAGGGGCCACGAGCAGTACTTC. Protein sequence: CASSFPRDRGHEQYF.

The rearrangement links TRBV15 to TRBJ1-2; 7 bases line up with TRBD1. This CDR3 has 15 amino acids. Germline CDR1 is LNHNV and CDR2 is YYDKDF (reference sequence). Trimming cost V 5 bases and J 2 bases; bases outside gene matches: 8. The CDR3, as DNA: TGTGCCACCAGCCCAGCGGAGGGGGCGAACTATGGCTACACCTTC. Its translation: CATSPAEGANYGYTF. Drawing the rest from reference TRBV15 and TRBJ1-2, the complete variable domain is DAMVIQNPRYQVTQFGKPVTLSCSQTLNHNVMYWYQQKSSQAPKLLFHYYDKDFNNEADTPDNFQSRRPNTSFCFLDIRSPGLGDTAMYLCATSPAEGANYGYTFGSGTRLTVV.

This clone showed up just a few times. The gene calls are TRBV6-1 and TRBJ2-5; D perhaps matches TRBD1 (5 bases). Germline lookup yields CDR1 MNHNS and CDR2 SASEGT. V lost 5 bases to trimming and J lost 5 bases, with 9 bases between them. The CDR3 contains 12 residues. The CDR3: CASSPNRETQYF. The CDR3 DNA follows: TGTGCCAGCAGTCCAAACAGGGAGACCCAGTACTTC.

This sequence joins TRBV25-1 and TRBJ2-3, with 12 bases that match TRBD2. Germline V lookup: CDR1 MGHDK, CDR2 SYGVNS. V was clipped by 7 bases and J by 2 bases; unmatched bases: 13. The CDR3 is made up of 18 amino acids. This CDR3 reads CASIPGLAGGGVTDTQYF. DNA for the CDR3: TGTGCCAGCATCCCCGGGCTAGCGGGAGGGGGGGTCACAGATACGCAGTATTTT.

CDR3 nucleotides: TGTGCCAGCAGCTTGGACGGACAGGGGACAGATACGCAGTATTTT. It translates to CASSLDGQGTDTQYF. The V gene is TRBV5-6, the J gene TRBJ2-3; TRBD1 agrees at 9 bases. V lost 0 bases, J lost 3 bases, and 2 bases stayed unmatched. Germline CDR1 and CDR2: SGHDT and YYEEEE. This CDR3 region has 15 residues.

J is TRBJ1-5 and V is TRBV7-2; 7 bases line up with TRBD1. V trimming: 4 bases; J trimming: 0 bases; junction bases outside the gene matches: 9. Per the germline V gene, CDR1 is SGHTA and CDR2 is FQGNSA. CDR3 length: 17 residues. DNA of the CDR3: TGTGCCAGCAGCTCGGAACAGGGGATCCATAGCAATCAGCCCCAGCATTTT. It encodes CASSSEQGIHSNQPQHF.

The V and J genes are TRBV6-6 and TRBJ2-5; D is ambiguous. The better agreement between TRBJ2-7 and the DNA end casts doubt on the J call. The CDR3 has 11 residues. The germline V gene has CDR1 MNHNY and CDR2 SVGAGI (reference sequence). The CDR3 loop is CASSTHYEQYF. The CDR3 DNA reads TGTGCCAGCAGTACCCACTACGAGCAGTACTTC.

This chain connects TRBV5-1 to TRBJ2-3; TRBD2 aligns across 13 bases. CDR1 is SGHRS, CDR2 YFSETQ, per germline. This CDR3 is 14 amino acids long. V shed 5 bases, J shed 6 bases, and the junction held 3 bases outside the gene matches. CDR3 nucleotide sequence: TGCGCCAGCAGAACTAGCGGGAGGGGTGATACGCAGTATTTT. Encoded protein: CASRTSGRGDTQYF.

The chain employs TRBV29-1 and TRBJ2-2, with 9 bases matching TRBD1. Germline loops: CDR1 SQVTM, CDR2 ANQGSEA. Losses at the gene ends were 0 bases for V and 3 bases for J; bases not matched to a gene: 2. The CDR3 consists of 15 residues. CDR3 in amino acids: CSVEDRDRDTGELFF. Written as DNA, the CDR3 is TGCAGCGTTGAAGATCGGGACAGGGACACCGGGGAGCTGTTTTTT.

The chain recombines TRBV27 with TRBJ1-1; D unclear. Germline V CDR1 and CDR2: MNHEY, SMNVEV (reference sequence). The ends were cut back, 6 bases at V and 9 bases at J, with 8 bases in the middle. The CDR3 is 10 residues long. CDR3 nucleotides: TGTGCCAGCAGGAGCTTCCAAGCTTTCTTT. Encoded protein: CASRSFQAFF.